What follows is one T cell receptor (beta chain) and its context. Its cognate antigen is unknown. Extraction of RNA preceded its reverse transcription into cDNA, which served as the sequencing template. Sequencing was performed with immunoSEQ multiplex PCR; in TCRdb, only in-frame clones are kept and a portion is missing. The data show 150,000 to 200,000 clones, with roughly 66% seen just once and under 1.2% held by the top ten. This record belongs to a study of CD8+ T cells in alopecia areata. About the study: Treated patients received oral tofacitinib, 5 to 10 mg twice daily.

As to treatment: oral pan-JAK inhibitor, 5-10 mg twice daily. Study findings and constraints: Lesional scalp, notably in alopecia totalis/universalis, had clonality above that of normal scalp. Persistence during tofacitinib was seen for many expanded lesional clones in scalp and blood. Scalp sample sequencing also detects resident alphabeta T cells of normal skin.

The V end was cut by 3 bases, the J end by 0 bases, with 11 bases between. The CDR3 contains 14 residues. From germline, CDR1 is SQVTM and CDR2 ANQGSEA. The receptor was derived from a human donor with alopecia areata. V usage is TRBV29-1 and J usage is TRBJ2-5; TRBD1 or TRBD2 may be the D gene (5 bases each). The sequencing used CD4+ T cells sorted from blood, collected at week 24, from a patient treated with tofacitinib. The CDR3 loop is CSVERGTHQETQYF. As DNA, the CDR3 is TGCAGCGTTGAGAGGGGTACCCACCAAGAGACCCAGTACTTC.